The sequence of this T cell receptor (beta chain) was determined in a study of CD8 T cells in cerebrospinal fluid in Alzheimer's disease. At the level of the study: Two single-cell methods, plate-based nested PCR and droplet-based sequencing, assessed CSF clonal expansion.

Study-wide results and caveats: Compared with controls, mild cognitive impairment or Alzheimer's disease patients showed higher maximum CSF clone percentages. Alzheimer's patients were not enriched for EBV-specific clones, which were not the most expanded.

From germline, CDR1 is MRHNA and CDR2 SNTAGT. This CDR3 comprises 11 residues. TCRdb reprocessed the 10x single-cell sequencing reads; each CDR3 protein has one entry and no DNA is given. This listing includes just over 1,400 distinct CDR3 sequences. With regard to this clonotype: Its specificity is unknown.

The chain links TRBV6-4 to TRBJ2-1; TCRdb proposes TRBD1, but this gene call is untestable without DNA. The clonotype originates from a human donor with mild cognitive impairment. The sequenced material came from cerebrospinal fluid. This CDR3 reads CATRRDKFLFF.